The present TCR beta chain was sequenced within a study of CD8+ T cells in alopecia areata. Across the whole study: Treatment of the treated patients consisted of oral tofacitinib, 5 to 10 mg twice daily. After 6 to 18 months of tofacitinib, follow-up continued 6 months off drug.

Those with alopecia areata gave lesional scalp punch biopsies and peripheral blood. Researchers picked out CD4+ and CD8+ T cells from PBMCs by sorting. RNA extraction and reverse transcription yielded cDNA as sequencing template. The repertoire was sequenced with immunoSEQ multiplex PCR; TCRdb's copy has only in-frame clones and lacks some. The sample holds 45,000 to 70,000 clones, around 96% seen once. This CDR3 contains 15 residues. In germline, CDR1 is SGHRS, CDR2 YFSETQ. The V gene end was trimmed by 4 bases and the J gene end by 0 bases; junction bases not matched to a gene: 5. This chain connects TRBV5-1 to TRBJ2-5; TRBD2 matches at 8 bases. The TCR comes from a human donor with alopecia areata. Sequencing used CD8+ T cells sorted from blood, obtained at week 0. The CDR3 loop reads CASSPVAGYQETQYF. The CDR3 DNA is TGCGCCAGCAGCCCTGTAGCGGGATACCAAGAGACCCAGTACTTC.